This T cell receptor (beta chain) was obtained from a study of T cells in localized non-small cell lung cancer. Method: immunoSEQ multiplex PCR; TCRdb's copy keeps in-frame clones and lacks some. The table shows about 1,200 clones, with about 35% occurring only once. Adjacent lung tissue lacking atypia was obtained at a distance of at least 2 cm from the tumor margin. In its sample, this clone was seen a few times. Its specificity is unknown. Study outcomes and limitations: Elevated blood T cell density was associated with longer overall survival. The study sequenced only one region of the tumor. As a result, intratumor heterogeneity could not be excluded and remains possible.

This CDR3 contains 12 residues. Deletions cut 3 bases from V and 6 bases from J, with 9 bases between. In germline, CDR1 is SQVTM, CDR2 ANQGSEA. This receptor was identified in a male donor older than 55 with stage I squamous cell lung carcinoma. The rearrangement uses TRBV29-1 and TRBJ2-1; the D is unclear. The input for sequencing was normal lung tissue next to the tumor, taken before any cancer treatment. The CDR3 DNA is TGCAGCGTTGACGGTGGAACCAATGAGCAGTTCTTC. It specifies CSVDGGTNEQFF.